This TCR beta chain was sequenced during a study of blood T cell repertoires in COVID-19. Study-wide context: Specimens from acute and convalescent COVID-19 originated in the United States, Italy and Spain.

Sequencing used immunoSEQ multiplex PCR; TCRdb keeps in-frame clones, though not all of them. The sample contains fewer than 650,000 clones, 70% to 90% of which appear only once. One Seattle source followed patients from active infection through their disease course. The CDR3 loop spans 15 amino acids. V was pared by 3 bases and J by 4 bases, with 6 bases of the junction left unmatched. Per the germline V gene, CDR1 is MDHEN and CDR2 is SYDVKM. Source material: peripheral blood. The TCR was taken from a woman aged 50 to 65 with COVID-19, enrolled during active disease. The chain couples TRBV28 to TRBJ2-3; 8 positions match TRBD1. The CDR3 nucleotides read TGTGCCAGCAGTTTGAGCAGGGGGCAATCAGATACGCAGTATTTT. It encodes CASSLSRGQSDTQYF. Based on the CDR3 plus reference TRBV28 and TRBJ2-3, the full variable domain is DVKVTQSSRYLVKRTGEKVFLECVQDMDHENMFWYRQDPGLGLRLIYFSYDVKMKEKGDIPEGYSVSREKKERFSLILESASTNQTSMYLCASSLSRGQSDTQYFGPGTRLTVL.